This record concerns one T cell receptor (beta chain) sequence. As yet, its antigen is unknown. The data were obtained in a study of cytomegalovirus exposure and HLA in healthy donors. General observations from the study: When a later analysis was performed, an Asian-associated ancestry cluster reportedly had fewer N-insertions than the approximately 600-donor mean.

Vbeta (60) and Jbeta (13) primers were used in the PCR. Clones were sequenced by immunoSEQ multiplex PCR, and TCRdb holds only the in-frame ones, with some missing. The sample includes more than 150,000 clones, 65% to 85% of them seen just once. The CDR3 is 15 amino acids. The germline V gene has CDR1 SEHNR and CDR2 FQNEAQ (reference sequence). The ends were cut back, 1 base at V and 1 base at J, with 10 bases in the middle. The TCR sequence derives from a girl between 5 and 17 years old in good health and CMV-seropositive. V is TRBV7-9 and J is TRBJ2-5, with D unclear. Specimen: PBMCs. CDR3 residues: CASSLGLGPQETQYF. The DNA for the CDR3 is TGTGCCAGCAGCTTAGGATTGGGCCCCCAAGAGACCCAGTACTTC.